A single sample gave rise to the 15 T cell receptor beta chains below, sequenced in a study of cytomegalovirus exposure and HLA in healthy donors. In the PCR, 60 Vbeta and 13 Jbeta primers were used. The protocol was immunoSEQ multiplex PCR, while the TCRdb copy is restricted to in-frame clones and leaves out a portion. The profile shows 150,000 or so clones, more than 65% of them singletons. The sample taken for sequencing was PBMCs. These TCRs come from a man aged 45-60 years in good health and CMV-seropositive.

The chain joins TRBV19 to TRBJ2-5; maybe TRBD1 (5 bases). The CDR3 runs to 12 residues. Germline V gives CDR1 LNHDA, CDR2 SQIVND (reference sequence). Deletions cut 10 bases from V and 2 bases from J, with 11 bases between. The CDR3 DNA reads as TGTGCCACCAGACAGATTCAAGAGACCCAGTACTTC. Residues: CATRQIQETQYF.

V gene TRBV27 combines with J gene TRBJ1-2; maybe TRBD1 (5 bases). The CDR3 spans 16 residues. The V and J ends lost 5 bases and 4 bases respectively, with 20 bases between them. CDR1 and CDR2 (germline): MNHEY, SMNVEV (reference sequence). In DNA form, the CDR3 reads TGTGCCAGCAGTCCCCGGGGGGAGACGCAATTCTATGGCTACACCTTC. Amino acids: CASSPRGETQFYGYTF.

The chain couples TRBV7-2 to TRBJ1-5; no clear D gene. The CDR3 totals 13 residues. The germline V gene has CDR1 SGHTA and CDR2 FQGNSA. V gave up 0 bases and J gave up 4 bases, with 4 bases separating them. CDR3: CASSLALNQPQHF. CDR3 in DNA: TGTGCCAGCAGCTTAGCCTTAAATCAGCCCCAGCATTTT.

The chain recombines TRBV2 with TRBJ2-1; TRBD2 might be the D (5 bases). Trimming removed 7 bases at V and 9 bases at J, with 13 bases between. CDR1 and CDR2 from the germline V gene are SNHLY and FYNNEI. This CDR3 is built from 12 residues. The CDR3 sequence: CASTPLEGEQFF. CDR3 nucleotide sequence: TGTGCCAGCACCCCCCTTGAGGGTGAGCAGTTCTTC.

The CDR3 nucleotides are TGCGCCAGCAGCTTACCCGGGACAGGGGATTCCGGGCTCACCGGGGAGCTGTTTTTT. Its protein is CASSLPGTGDSGLTGELFF. V usage is TRBV5-1 and J usage is TRBJ2-2, with 10 positions matching TRBD1. Germline V gene data show CDR1 as SGHRS and CDR2 as YFSETQ. CDR3 length equals 19 residues. V was clipped by 2 bases and J by 4 bases; unmatched bases: 14.

This sequence joins TRBV5-6 and TRBJ1-2; D call uncertain. The CDR3 sequence is 16 residues long. The germline V gene has CDR1 SGHDT and CDR2 YYEEEE. V lost 2 bases and J lost 1, with 15 bases in between. The CDR3 sequence: CASSFWAAPSNYGYTF. In DNA form, the CDR3 reads TGTGCCAGCAGCTTTTGGGCCGCGCCCAGTAACTATGGCTACACCTTC.

The rearrangement uses TRBV19 and TRBJ1-5; D gene uncertain. The germline CDR1 and CDR2 sequences are LNHDA and SQIVND (reference sequence). The ends were cut back, 5 bases at V and 3 bases at J, with 8 bases in the middle. The CDR3 is 13 residues long. The CDR3 is CASSLRLNQPQHF. CDR3 DNA sequence: TGTGCCAGTAGTCTCAGACTCAATCAGCCCCAGCATTTT.

This clone appeared a few times. The J gene is TRBJ1-1, the V gene TRBV7-2, with D possibly being TRBD1 (5 bases). This CDR3 is built from 13 residues. Germline CDR1 is SGHTA and CDR2 is FQGNSA. Trimming left V 5 bases short and J 4 bases short, with 11 bases between. Written as DNA, the CDR3 is TGTGCCAGCAGCAATCGACAGTCCACTGAAGCTTTCTTT. Amino acid sequence: CASSNRQSTEAFF.

This clone was found once. V usage is TRBV11-2 and J usage is TRBJ1-2, with 10 bases aligning to TRBD1. Trimming at V came to 3 bases and at J to 8 bases, leaving 6 bases not matched to a gene. This CDR3 has 14 residues. CDR1 and CDR2 (germline): SGHAT, FQNNGV. CDR3 in DNA: TGTGCCAGCAGCTTCATGACAGGGGGCGAAGGCTACACCTTC. Translated, it gives CASSFMTGGEGYTF.

This sequence joins TRBV6-5 and TRBJ2-1, with D maybe TRBD2 (6 bases). CDR1 is MNHEY, CDR2 SVGAGI, per germline. The length of the CDR3 is 15 residues. Trimming left V 2 bases short and J 1 base short, with 9 bases between. The CDR3 sequence is CASSYRGMSYNEQFF. The CDR3 DNA follows: TGTGCCAGCAGTTACCGGGGGATGTCCTACAATGAGCAGTTCTTC.

This clone was recorded a few times. The chain links TRBV12-2 to TRBJ1-1. TRBV12-2 corresponds to a pseudogene. The CDR3 consists of 19 residues. The CDR3 coding sequence is TGTGCAAGTCGCTTAGCGGAAGGGAGGAACCCAGGACGGAACACTGAAGCTTTCTTT. Protein product: CASRLAEGRNPGRNTEAFF.

The V gene is TRBV5-8, the J gene TRBJ1-5; unclear D gene. V lost 0 bases to trimming and J lost 6 bases, with 13 bases between them. The CDR3 length is 15 residues. Germline CDR1 reads SGHTS; CDR2 reads YDEGEE. CDR3 amino acids: CASSLVGWRSQPQHF. The CDR3 coding sequence is TGTGCCAGCAGCTTGGTTGGTTGGAGGAGTCAGCCCCAGCATTTT.

This sequence joins TRBV6-5 and TRBJ1-3, with D unresolved. The CDR3 is 13 amino acids. V shed 0 bases and J shed 11 bases, with 11 bases lying between them. Germline CDR1 and CDR2: MNHEY and SVGAGI. Here the CDR3 reads CASSYSPGMAIYF. In DNA, the CDR3 is TGTGCCAGCAGTTACTCCCCCGGGATGGCCATATATTTT.

The chain employs TRBV28 and TRBJ1-3, with a tentative D call TRBD1 (5 bases). Germline V lookup: CDR1 MDHEN, CDR2 SYDVKM. V was cut by 6 bases and J by 4 bases, with 19 bases left in between. CDR3 length: 16 amino acids. The DNA for the CDR3 is TGTGCCAGCAGGCGAGACAGTAGTATGGGGGGAAACACCATATATTTT. The encoded protein is CASRRDSSMGGNTIYF.

The rearrangement uses TRBV5-1 and TRBJ2-1; D unresolved. The germline V gene has CDR1 SGHRS and CDR2 YFSETQ. The V gene lost 0 bases and the J gene lost 6 bases, with 7 bases spanning the gap. The CDR3 totals 13 residues. As DNA, the CDR3 is TGCGCCAGCAGCTTGGGGCCTTTCAATGAGCAGTTCTTC. Translation gives CASSLGPFNEQFF.